The sequence of this TCR beta chain was determined in a study of blood T cells in healthy people across ages (dated by TCRdb to the mid-2010s). For the wider study: In model experiments, template switching captured about one uniquely barcoded TCR beta cDNA molecule for every two T cells. Using deep sequencing normalized with unique cDNA molecular identifiers, the study measured how TCR beta repertoire diversity changes with age. The donors were divided into four age groups: young (average approximately 17 years), middle-aged (approximately 39), aged (about 60) and long-lived (approximately 74). To avoid experimental bias, donors of different ages were spread randomly across the sequencing lanes. The study analyzed two additional independent replicas of 1 million unique cDNA reads from the same blood draw for two donors, one aged 18 to 30 and one aged 80 or older.

In the germline V gene, CDR1 corresponds to SGHRS and CDR2 to YFSETQ. Clipping removes 0 bases from V and 1 base from J, with 8 as the unmatched junction base count. Spanning cysteine to phenylalanine, the CDR3 consists of 17 amino acids. Of all the DNA, just the CDR3 is kept, 51 bases in frame from base 1. On the study overall, not on this receptor specifically: Because profiling used bulk unsorted PBMCs, naive and antigen-experienced compartments could not be compared conclusively. Observed TCR beta diversity correlated strongly with the percentage of naive T cells measured by flow cytometry. Observed TCR beta diversity per million T cells fell roughly linearly with age, and a significant reduction was already apparent by age around 36. Compared with the aged group, the long-lived group had more naive CD4+ T cells, fewer expanded clones and increased TCR diversity, suggesting age selection. Donor CMV infection status was unknown, potentially confounding age-related changes in expanded clonotypes. Estimates of total diversity from one million sequenced T cells were regarded as lower bounds and underestimates.

The donors were some 39 Caucasian individuals from Russia, aged roughly 6 to 90 years, who were systemically healthy. About 10 milliliters of peripheral blood were collected from each donor into EDTA-treated Vacutainer tubes. Ficoll-Paque density-gradient centrifugation was used to isolate PBMCs, with at least 6 million obtained per sample. Trizol reagent was used to extract total RNA from PBMCs, with at least 6 micrograms per sample. For every donor, flow cytometry on a PBMC aliquot measured the percentage of naive CD45RAhigh/CD27high T cells. Concerning this clonotype: Its antigen is still unknown. No base quality information exists; no much larger clone differs at one position.

Libraries were prepared through 5' RACE. The sequencing machine was an Illumina HiSeq 2500. A second PCR of about 6 to 11 cycles was run with a J-beta primer mix and a sample-barcoded 5' primer. A template-switch 5' adaptor carrying 12 random nucleotides introduced a unique molecular identifier onto each TCR beta cDNA molecule. Each sample yielded at least 2.5 million CDR3-containing paired-end reads. First-strand cDNA was synthesized from all RNA with the Mint cDNA synthesis kit, primed by a TRBC-specific oligonucleotide. All cDNA was treated with uracil-DNA glycosylase and then went through a first 18-cycle PCR with the universal primers M1SS and BC2_uni_R. The authors' pipeline ran thus. Each sample was normalized by randomly selecting 1 million high-quality reads, each carrying a distinct molecular identifier. Reads with shared molecular identifiers were discarded instead of being binned into consensus sequences. MiTCR, set to a Q25 quality threshold and the strictest error-elimination algorithm, was used for CDR3 identification, clonotype clustering and error correction. A nonparametric unseen species model using Euler transformation provided a lower-bound estimate of total TCR beta diversity. Starting from the raw public reads, TCRdb applied fastp trimming at Q25, assembled clones with MiXCR and retained in-frame beta chains. Identical CDR3 proteins give one entry, which carries the most common genes and DNA. The V and J calls were not made by the authors but by TCRdb's processing. A total of over 950,000 distinct CDR3 sequences appear in this sample, approximately 50% of them only once. About a fifth of the sample belongs to the ten largest clones.

This TCR came from a woman aged 55 to 70 in good health. Sequenced sample: blood. The chain is encoded by TRBV5-1 joined to TRBJ2-7; 9 bases in the junction line up with TRBD2. The CDR3 region reads CASSLAPGTSRSYEQYF. Here is the DNA: TGCGCCAGCAGCTTGGCCCCAGGGACTAGCCGATCCTACGAGCAGTACTTC.